This T cell receptor (beta chain) was documented in a study of T cell responses to AZD1222 COVID-19 vaccine. The study's findings and limits: As reported, nearly half of all spike-specific TCRs target variant regions that are unmutated. Only six people who got AZD1222 tested seropositive at baseline. Spike was spanned by vaccine-associated CD4 TCRs, which were dominant at 160-218 and 743-854. Donor demographics were predominantly white British with a female majority; clonal diversity may be underestimated.

The CDR3 loop spans 14 amino acids. Germline assignment: CDR1 SGHAT and CDR2 FQNNGV. V trimming: 1 base; J trimming: 10 bases; junction bases outside the gene matches: 8. Concerning this clone itself: What it binds is not known.

The protocol was immunoSEQ multiplex PCR, while the TCRdb copy is restricted to in-frame clones and leaves out a portion. This table has about 140,000 clones, 85% to 95% appearing once. This chain uses TRBV11-2 with TRBJ2-3; 7 bases line up with TRBD2. The input for sequencing was peripheral blood, taken on day 0 of MenACWY control vaccination. The sequence was collected from an adult in good health. Here the CDR3 reads CASSLGLAVGAQYF. The DNA of the CDR3 is TGTGCCAGCAGCTTAGGCCTAGCGGTGGGTGCGCAGTATTTT.